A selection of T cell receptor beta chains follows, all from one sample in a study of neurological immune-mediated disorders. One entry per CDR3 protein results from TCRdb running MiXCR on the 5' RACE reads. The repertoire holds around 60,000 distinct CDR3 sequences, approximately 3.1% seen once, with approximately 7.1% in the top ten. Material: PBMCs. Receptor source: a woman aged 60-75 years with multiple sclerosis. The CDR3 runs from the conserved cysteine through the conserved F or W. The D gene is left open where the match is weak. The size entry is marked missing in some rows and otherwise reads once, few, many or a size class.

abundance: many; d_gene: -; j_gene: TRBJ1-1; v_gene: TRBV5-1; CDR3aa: CASSSGQPNTEAFF; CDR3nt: TGCGCCAGCAGCTCCGGACAGCCGAACACTGAAGCTTTCTTT
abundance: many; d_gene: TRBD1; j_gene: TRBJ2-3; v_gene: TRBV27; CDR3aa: CASSETGPTFTDTQYF; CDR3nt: TGTGCCAGCAGTGAGACAGGGCCGACCTTCACAGATACGCAGTATTTT
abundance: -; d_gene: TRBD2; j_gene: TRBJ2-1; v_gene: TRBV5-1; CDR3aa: CASVGLNYNEQFF; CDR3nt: TGCGCCAGCGTGGGACTAAATTACAATGAGCAGTTCTTC
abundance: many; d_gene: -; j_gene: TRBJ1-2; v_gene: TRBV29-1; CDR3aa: CSVEPRYYGYTF; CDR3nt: TGCAGCGTTGAACCCAGGTACTATGGCTACACCTTC
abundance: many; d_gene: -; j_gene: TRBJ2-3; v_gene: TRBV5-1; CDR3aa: CASSSGDTQYF; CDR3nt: TGCGCCAGCAGCTCCGGAGATACGCAGTATTTT
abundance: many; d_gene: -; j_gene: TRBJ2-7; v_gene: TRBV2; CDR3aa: CASSVPRYEQYF; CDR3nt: TGTGCCAGCAGCGTCCCACGCTACGAGCAGTACTTC
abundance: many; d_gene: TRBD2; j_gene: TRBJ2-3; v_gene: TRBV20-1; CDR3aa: CSAPGLAGNADTQYF; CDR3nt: TGCAGTGCACCGGGACTAGCGGGAAACGCAGATACGCAGTATTTT
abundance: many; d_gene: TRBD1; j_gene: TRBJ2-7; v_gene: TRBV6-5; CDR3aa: CASRTGTGAYEQYF; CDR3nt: TGTGCCAGCAGAACCGGGACAGGGGCCTACGAGCAGTACTTC
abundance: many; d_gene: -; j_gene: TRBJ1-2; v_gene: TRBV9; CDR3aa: CASSVDRNYGYTF; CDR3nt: TGTGCCAGCAGCGTCGACAGGAACTATGGCTACACCTTC
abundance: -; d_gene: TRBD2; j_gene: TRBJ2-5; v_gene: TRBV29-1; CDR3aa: CTGWEGETQYF; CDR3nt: TGCACCGGTTGGGAGGGGGAGACCCAGTACTTC
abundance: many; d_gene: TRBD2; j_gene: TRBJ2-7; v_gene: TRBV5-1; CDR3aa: CASRGLAVEQYF; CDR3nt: TGCGCCAGCCGGGGACTAGCCGTCGAGCAGTACTTC
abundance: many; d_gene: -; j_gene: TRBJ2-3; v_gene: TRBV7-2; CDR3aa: CASSLEVGDTQYF; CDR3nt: TGTGCCAGCAGCTTAGAGGTGGGAGATACGCAGTATTTT
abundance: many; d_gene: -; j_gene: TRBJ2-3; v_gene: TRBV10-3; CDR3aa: CAIRRDMADTQYF; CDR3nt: TGTGCCATCCGCCGCGACATGGCAGATACGCAGTATTTT
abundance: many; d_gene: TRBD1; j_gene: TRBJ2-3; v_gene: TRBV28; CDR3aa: CASSPGGPTDTQYF; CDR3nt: TGTGCCAGCAGTCCAGGGGGACCCACAGATACGCAGTATTTT
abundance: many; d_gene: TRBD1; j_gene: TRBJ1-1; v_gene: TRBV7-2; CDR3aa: CASSLAWYGTGGIGNTEAFF; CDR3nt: TGTGCCAGCAGCTTAGCTTGGTACGGGACAGGGGGCATAGGGAACACTGAAGCTTTCTTT
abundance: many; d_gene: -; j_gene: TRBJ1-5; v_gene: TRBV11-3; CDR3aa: CASNPSGARRANQPQHF; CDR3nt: TGTGCCAGCAACCCTTCAGGCGCCCGGAGGGCCAATCAGCCCCAGCATTTT
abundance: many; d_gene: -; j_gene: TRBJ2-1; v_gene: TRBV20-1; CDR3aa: CSASTFRGYNEQFF; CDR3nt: TGCAGTGCTAGTACATTCCGGGGTTACAATGAGCAGTTCTTC
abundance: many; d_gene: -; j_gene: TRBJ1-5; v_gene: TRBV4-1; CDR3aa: CASSHAGDALPPQHF; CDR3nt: TGCGCCAGCAGCCACGCGGGGGACGCTCTTCCGCCCCAGCATTTT
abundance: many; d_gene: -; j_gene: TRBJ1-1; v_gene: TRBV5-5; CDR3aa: CASSFLGAEAFF; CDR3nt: TGTGCCAGCAGCTTTTTGGGGGCTGAAGCTTTCTTT
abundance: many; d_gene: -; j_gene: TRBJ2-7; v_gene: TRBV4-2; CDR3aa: CASSQDLGNYEQYF; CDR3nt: TGTGCCAGCAGCCAAGATCTAGGGAATTACGAGCAGTACTTC
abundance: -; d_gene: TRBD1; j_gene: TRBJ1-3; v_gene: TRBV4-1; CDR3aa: CASSQGDSLKGKNIYF; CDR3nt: TGCGCCAGCAGCCAAGGGGACAGTTTAAAAGGAAAAAACATATATTTT
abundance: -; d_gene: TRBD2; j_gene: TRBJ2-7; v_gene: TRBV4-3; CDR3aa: CASSPQAGGPAQYF; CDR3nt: TGCGCCAGCAGCCCGCAAGCGGGGGGGCCAGCGCAGTACTTC
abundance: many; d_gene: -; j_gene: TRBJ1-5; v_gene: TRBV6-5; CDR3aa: CASSSGGVGNQPQHF; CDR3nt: TGTGCCAGCAGTTCGGGGGGGGTTGGAAATCAGCCCCAGCATTTT
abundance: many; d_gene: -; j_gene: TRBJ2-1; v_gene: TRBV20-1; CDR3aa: CSAIGTFSYNEQFF; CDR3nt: TGCAGTGCCATAGGGACTTTCTCCTACAATGAGCAGTTCTTC
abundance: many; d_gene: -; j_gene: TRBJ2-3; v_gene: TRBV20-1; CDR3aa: CSASNQPLDTQYF; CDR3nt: TGCAGTGCTAGTAACCAGCCCCTGGATACGCAGTATTTT
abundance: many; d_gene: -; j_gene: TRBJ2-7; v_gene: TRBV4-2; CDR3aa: CASSRIPLWGDEQYF; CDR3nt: TGTGCCAGCAGTCGAATTCCCCTTTGGGGAGACGAGCAGTACTTC
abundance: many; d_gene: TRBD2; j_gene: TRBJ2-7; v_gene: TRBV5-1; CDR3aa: CASSSWVGRDEQYF; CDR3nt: TGCGCCAGCAGCTCCTGGGTCGGGAGGGACGAGCAGTACTTC
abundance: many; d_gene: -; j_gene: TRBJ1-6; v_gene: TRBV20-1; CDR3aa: CSARGPESSPLHF; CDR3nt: TGCAGTGCTAGGGGACCCGAATCCTCACCCCTCCACTTT
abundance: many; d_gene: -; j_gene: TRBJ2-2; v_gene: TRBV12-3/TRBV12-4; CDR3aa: CASRQRTGELFF; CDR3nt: TGTGCCAGCCGACAGCGCACCGGGGAGCTGTTTTTT
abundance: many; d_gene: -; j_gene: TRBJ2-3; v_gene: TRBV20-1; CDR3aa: CSAIWGVEDTQYF; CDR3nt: TGCAGTGCTATATGGGGGGTTGAAGATACGCAGTATTTT
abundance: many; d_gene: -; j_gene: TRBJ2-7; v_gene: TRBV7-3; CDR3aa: CASSLYSRPYEQYF; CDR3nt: TGTGCCAGCAGCTTATACTCTCGCCCCTACGAGCAGTACTTC
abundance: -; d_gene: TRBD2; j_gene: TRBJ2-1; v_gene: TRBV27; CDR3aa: CASSFLTSGGANEQFF; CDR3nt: TGTGCCAGCAGTTTCCTTACTAGCGGGGGGGCCAATGAGCAGTTCTTC
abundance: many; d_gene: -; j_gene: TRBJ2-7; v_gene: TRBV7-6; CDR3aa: CASSLDRSYEQYF; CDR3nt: TGTGCCAGCAGCTTAGACAGGTCCTACGAGCAGTACTTC
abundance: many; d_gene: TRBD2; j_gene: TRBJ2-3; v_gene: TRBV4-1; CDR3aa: CASSHRTSTDTQYF; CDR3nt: TGCGCCAGCAGCCACCGGACTAGTACAGATACGCAGTATTTT
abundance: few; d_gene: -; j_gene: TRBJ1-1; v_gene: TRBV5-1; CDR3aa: CASSHLRKGSAEAFF; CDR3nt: TGCGCCAGCAGCCACCTGAGAAAGGGAAGCGCTGAAGCTTTCTTT
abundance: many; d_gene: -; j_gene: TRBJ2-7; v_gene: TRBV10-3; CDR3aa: CAISGIGPVSYEQYF; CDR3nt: TGTGCCATCAGTGGTATCGGGCCCGTATCCTACGAGCAGTACTTC
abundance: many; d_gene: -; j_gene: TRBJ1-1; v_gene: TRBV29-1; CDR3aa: CSVSSGVGTEAFF; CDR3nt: TGCAGCGTTTCCTCAGGGGTCGGCACTGAAGCTTTCTTT
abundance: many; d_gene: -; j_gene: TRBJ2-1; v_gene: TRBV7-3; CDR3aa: CASSLSGIGEQFF; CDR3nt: TGTGCCAGCAGCTTGTCAGGGATTGGCGAGCAGTTCTTC
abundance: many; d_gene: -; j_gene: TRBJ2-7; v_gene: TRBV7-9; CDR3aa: CASSSRRTTGGYEQYF; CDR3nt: TGTGCCAGCAGCTCACGGAGGACTACCGGGGGCTACGAGCAGTACTTC
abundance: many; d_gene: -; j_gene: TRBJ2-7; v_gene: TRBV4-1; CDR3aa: CASSRELGSEQYF; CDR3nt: TGCGCCAGCAGCCGAGAGTTGGGTTCCGAGCAGTACTTC
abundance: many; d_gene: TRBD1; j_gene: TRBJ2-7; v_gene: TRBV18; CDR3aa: CASSLNDRGLSYEQYF; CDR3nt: TGTGCCAGCTCACTAAATGACAGGGGCCTCTCCTACGAGCAGTACTTC